This TCR beta chain comes out of a study of regulatory T cells. Whole-study results and caveats: Hydrophobic residues at CDR3 positions 6 and 7 were enriched in conventional CD4+ T cells of CD3G-deficient patients.

The germline CDR1 and CDR2 sequences are SGHTA and FQGNSA. V lost 5 bases to trimming and J lost 5 bases, with 18 bases between them. CDR3 length: 15 amino acids. The primer mix had 52 TRBV and 13 TRBJ primers. TCRdb keeps only in-frame clones here, not all; method: immunoSEQ multiplex PCR. The table lists roughly 15,000 clones, 84% of them singletons. All CD3G-deficient patients showed autoimmunity, more severe in two. As to this clone: No antigen is known for it.

What was sequenced was conventional CD4+ T cells sorted from blood. The chain employs TRBV7-2 and TRBJ2-5, with D possibly called TRBD1 or TRBD2 (7 bases each). The receptor was isolated from a person aged 25 to 39 with CD3G deficiency. CDR3 DNA: TGTGCCAGCAGCCGACAGGGTTCGCGGGGGGAGACCCAGTACTTC. Protein product: CASSRQGSRGETQYF.